A selection of T cell receptor beta chains follows, all from one sample in a study of blood T cell repertoires in COVID-19. Produced via immunoSEQ multiplex PCR; TCRdb's table is partial and in-frame only. The sample lists roughly 21,000 clones; roughly four fifths were seen once. The sample was peripheral blood. These receptors all come from a human donor in a cohort sampled during active COVID-19. Each CDR3 is given with its conserved first and last residue. The D gene is left open where the match is weak. Clone size, where shown, is once, few, many, or a class for clones that have expanded.

j_gene,v_gene,d_gene,abundance,CDR3nt,CDR3aa
TRBJ2-7,TRBV5-6,-,-,TGTGCCAGCAGCTTAGGAGGTCTCTACGAGCAGTACTTC,CASSLGGLYEQYF
TRBJ1-3,TRBV30,-,-,TGTGCCTGGAGTAGTCGGGGGATCGCCCCGGGCTCTGGAAACACCATATATTTT,CAWSSRGIAPGSGNTIYF
TRBJ2-7,TRBV18,TRBD2,-,TGTGCCAGCTCACCAATGCGGGGGGCTCCCTACGAGCAGTACTTC,CASSPMRGAPYEQYF
TRBJ2-4,TRBV7-2,-,-,TGTGCCAGCAGCGGGGGGGGGCGCCTAGCCAAAAACATTCAGTACTTC,CASSGGGRLAKNIQYF
TRBJ2-2,TRBV29-1,-,few,TGCAGCGTTCGGACAGATAGAAACACCGGGGAGCTGTTTTTT,CSVRTDRNTGELFF
TRBJ1-1,TRBV5-1,TRBD1,-,TGCGCCAGCAGCTTGAGGACAGGGGATGCCACTGAAGCTTTCTTT,CASSLRTGDATEAFF
TRBJ2-7,TRBV5-4,TRBD1,-,TGTGCCAGCAGTCAGGACCGGGACAGGGGAAGCTACGAGCAGTACTTC,CASSQDRDRGSYEQYF
TRBJ2-5,TRBV19,TRBD1,-,TGTGCCACTAAGAGTTATGGGACAGAAGAGACCCAGTACTTC,CATKSYGTEETQYF
TRBJ1-2,TRBV2,-,-,TGTGCCAGCAGTGTCTTTCCAGGAGGATATGGCTACACCTTC,CASSVFPGGYGYTF
TRBJ2-3,TRBV18,TRBD1,-,TGTGCCAGCTCACGCAGGACAGGGTCCGGCACAGATACGCAGTATTTT,CASSRRTGSGTDTQYF
TRBJ1-3,TRBV5-8,TRBD1,-,TGTGCCAGCAGCTGGAGGGGACAGGCGGGAAACACCATATATTTT,CASSWRGQAGNTIYF
TRBJ2-5,TRBV2,TRBD2,-,TGTGCCAGCAGTGCCTCGGGGGGTCGAGAGACCCAGTACTTC,CASSASGGRETQYF
TRBJ2-1,TRBV4-2,TRBD1,-,TGTGCCAGCAGCCAAAGGGGGCCCGAACTGCGTGAGCAGTTCTTC,CASSQRGPELREQFF
TRBJ1-5,TRBV3-1/TRBV3-2,-,-,TGTGCCAGCAGCCAAGATGCCAGGGAAGACGGTCAGCCCCAGCATTTT,CASSQDAREDGQPQHF
TRBJ2-1,TRBV5-4,TRBD1,-,TGTGCCAGCAGCTTGACAGGGGGTAATGAGCAGTTCTTC,CASSLTGGNEQFF
TRBJ2-5,TRBV28,-,once,TGTGCCAGCAGTTTCCCCGCTTGGACAGCCCAAGAGACCCAGTACTTC,CASSFPAWTAQETQYF
TRBJ2-1,TRBV13,TRBD2,-,TGTGCCAGCAGCGGAAATTTACAGCGGGGGGCCTACAATGAGCAGTTCTTC,CASSGNLQRGAYNEQFF
TRBJ1-1,TRBV6-6,-,-,TGTGCCAGCAGTTACTCGCCGGGAACCGCTGAAGCTTTCTTT,CASSYSPGTAEAFF
TRBJ1-4,TRBV7-9,TRBD1,-,TGTGCCAGCAGCTACGGACAGGCTAATGAAAAACTGTTTTTT,CASSYGQANEKLFF
TRBJ2-3,TRBV3-1/TRBV3-2,TRBD1,-,TGTGCCAGCAGCCAAGGGAAGGGGGCAGGAGATACGCAGTATTTT,CASSQGKGAGDTQYF
TRBJ2-3,TRBV9,TRBD2,-,TGTGCCAGCAGCAAACGGACTAGCAGTAGCACAGATACGCAGTATTTT,CASSKRTSSSTDTQYF
TRBJ1-1,TRBV7-3,TRBD1,-,TGTGCCAGCAGCCCTGGGACAGGCGGTGAAGCTTTCTTT,CASSPGTGGEAFF
TRBJ1-5,TRBV28,-,-,TGTGCCAGCAGTCCCATTCCTGGGACATCGAATCAGCCCCAGCATTTT,CASSPIPGTSNQPQHF
TRBJ2-5,TRBV5-4,-,-,TGTGCCAGCAGCTCGCAAGAGACCCAGTACTTC,CASSSQETQYF